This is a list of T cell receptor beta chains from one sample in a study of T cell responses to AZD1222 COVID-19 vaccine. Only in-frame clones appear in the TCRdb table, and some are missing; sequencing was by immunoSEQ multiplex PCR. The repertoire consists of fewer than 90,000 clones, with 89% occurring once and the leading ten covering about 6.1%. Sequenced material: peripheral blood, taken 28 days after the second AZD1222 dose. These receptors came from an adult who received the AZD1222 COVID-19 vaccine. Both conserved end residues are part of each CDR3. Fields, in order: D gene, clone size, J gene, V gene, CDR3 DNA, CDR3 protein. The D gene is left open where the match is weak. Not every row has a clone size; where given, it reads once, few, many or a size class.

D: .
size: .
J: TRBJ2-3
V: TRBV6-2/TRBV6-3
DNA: TGTGCCAGCAGTTACTGGGGGGCCCCCGGCACAGATACGCAGTATTTT
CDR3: CASSYWGAPGTDTQYF

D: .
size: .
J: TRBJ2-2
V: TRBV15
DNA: TGTGCCACCAGCAGAATCCGGGGCTCCGGGGAGCTGTTTTTT
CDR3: CATSRIRGSGELFF

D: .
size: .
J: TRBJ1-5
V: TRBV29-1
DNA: TGCAGCGTTTCCTGGGCAGGGCTAGGGCAGCCCCAGCATTTT
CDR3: CSVSWAGLGQPQHF

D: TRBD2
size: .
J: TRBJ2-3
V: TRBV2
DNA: TGTGCCAGCAGTCTGGGGCTAGCGGGGGGTTACTCAGATACGCAGTATTTT
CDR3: CASSLGLAGGYSDTQYF

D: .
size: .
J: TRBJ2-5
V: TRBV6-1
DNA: TGTGCCAGCAGTGATTGGGGAGCGGAGACCCAGTACTTC
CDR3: CASSDWGAETQYF

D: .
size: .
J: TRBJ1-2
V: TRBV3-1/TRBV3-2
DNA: TGTGCCAGCAGCTTCCTAAATCTGGGATTGGGGGGCTACACCTTC
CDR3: CASSFLNLGLGGYTF

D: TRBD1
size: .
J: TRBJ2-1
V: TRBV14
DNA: TGTGCCAGCAGCCACCTGGACAGGGGGCATGAGCAGTTCTTC
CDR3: CASSHLDRGHEQFF

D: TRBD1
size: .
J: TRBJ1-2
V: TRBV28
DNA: TGTGCCAGCAGTCCCCCGTCCAGGGGGCGCGGCTATGGCTACACCTTC
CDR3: CASSPPSRGRGYGYTF

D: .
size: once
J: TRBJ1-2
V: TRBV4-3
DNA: TGCGCCAGCAGCCAAGCCCCGGAAAGTGGGGGCTACACCTTC
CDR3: CASSQAPESGGYTF

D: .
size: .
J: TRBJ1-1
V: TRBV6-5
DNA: TGTGCCAGTAAGACAGTCATGAACACTGAAGCTTTCTTT
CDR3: CASKTVMNTEAFF

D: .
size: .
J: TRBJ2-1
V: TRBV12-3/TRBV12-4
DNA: TGTGCCAGCAGTTTTTGGGACTACAATGAGCAGTTCTTC
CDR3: CASSFWDYNEQFF

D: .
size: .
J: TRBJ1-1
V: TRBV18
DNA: TGTGCCAGCTGCCGACAGGAGTCCGTGAACACTGAAGCTTTCTTT
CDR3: CASCRQESVNTEAFF

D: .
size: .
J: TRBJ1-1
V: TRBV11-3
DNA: TGTGCCAGCAGCTTAGCTCAGGGTCTCTCGTCAGCTTTCTTT
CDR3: CASSLAQGLSSAFF

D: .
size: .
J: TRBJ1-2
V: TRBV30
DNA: TGTGCCTGGATGAGGGCGGGCCGGGGCCTCAAAACTGATGGCTACACCTTC
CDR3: CAWMRAGRGLKTDGYTF

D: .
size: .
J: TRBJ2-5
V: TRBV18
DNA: TGTGCCAGCTCACCAGGGGTCGGTGAGACCCAGTACTTC
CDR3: CASSPGVGETQYF

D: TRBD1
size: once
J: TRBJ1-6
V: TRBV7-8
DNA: TGTGCCAGCAGCCAGACAGGGGGTTGGTCACCCCTCCACTTT
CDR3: CASSQTGGWSPLHF

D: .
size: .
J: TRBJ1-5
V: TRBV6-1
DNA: TGTGCCAGCAGTGAGACACCGACAGGAGCCCTAAATCAGCCCCAGCATTTT
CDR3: CASSETPTGALNQPQHF

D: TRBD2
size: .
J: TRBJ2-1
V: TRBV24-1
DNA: TGTGCCACCAGTGATGTCGGGACTAGCGGGCCATACAATGAGCAGTTCTTC
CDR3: CATSDVGTSGPYNEQFF

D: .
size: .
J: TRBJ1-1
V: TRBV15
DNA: TGTGCCACCAGCGGGGGCCTCGAGGCCGCTGAAGCTTTCTTT
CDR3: CATSGGLEAAEAFF

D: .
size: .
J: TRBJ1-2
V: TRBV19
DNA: TGTGCCAGTACAGAGCGTGCAAGACTGGTCTATGGCTACACCTTC
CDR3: CASTERARLVYGYTF

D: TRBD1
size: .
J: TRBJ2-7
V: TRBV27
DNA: TGTGCCAGCAGCCGGGACAGGGGGCTTAGGGAGCAGTACTTC
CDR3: CASSRDRGLREQYF

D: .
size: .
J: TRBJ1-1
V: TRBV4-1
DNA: TGCGCCAGCAGCCCTGTAGGCTCGCCCGGGGCTTTCTTT
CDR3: CASSPVGSPGAFF

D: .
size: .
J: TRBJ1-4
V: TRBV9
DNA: TGTGCCAGCAGCGTAGATGGGGGCGCGAGAGAAAAACTGTTTTTT
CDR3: CASSVDGGAREKLFF

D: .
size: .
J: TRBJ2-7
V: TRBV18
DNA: TGTGCCAGCTCCTCGGGACGCTACCACCCCTACGAGCAGTACTTC
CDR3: CASSSGRYHPYEQYF

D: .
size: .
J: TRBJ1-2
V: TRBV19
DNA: TGTGCCAGTACCCCCTGGGGATCTCCTAACTATGGCTACACCTTC
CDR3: CASTPWGSPNYGYTF

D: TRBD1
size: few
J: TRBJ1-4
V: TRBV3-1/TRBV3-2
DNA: TGTGCCAGCAGCCCCGGACAGGGAGGATTTAATGAAAAACTGTTTTTT
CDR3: CASSPGQGGFNEKLFF

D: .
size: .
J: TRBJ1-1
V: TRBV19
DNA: TGTGCCAGTAGTGGGCAACCCGGTCGGGTTTTGTTT
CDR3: CASSGQPGRVLF

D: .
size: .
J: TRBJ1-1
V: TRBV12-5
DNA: TGTGCTAGTGCCTCAGATGGGCAGGCGAACACTGAAGCTTTCTTT
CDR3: CASASDGQANTEAFF

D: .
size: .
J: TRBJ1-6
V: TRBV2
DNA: TGTGCCAGCAGTGTCCTGGGTTCACCCCTCCACTTT
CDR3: CASSVLGSPLHF

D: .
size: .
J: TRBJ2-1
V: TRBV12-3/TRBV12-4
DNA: TGTGCCAGCAGTACCTGGACCCGCCTAGAGCAGTTCTTC
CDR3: CASSTWTRLEQFF

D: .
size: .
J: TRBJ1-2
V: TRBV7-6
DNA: TGTGCCACCAAAGAAAGGGCAGGGACGTATGGTGGCTACACCTTC
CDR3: CATKERAGTYGGYTF

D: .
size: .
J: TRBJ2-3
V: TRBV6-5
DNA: TGTGCCAGCAGGGACTACCTGGAGGATACGCAGTATTTT
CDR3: CASRDYLEDTQYF

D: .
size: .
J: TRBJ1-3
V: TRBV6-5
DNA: TGTGCCAGCAGTTACGGGAGCTCTGGAAACACCATATATTTT
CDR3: CASSYGSSGNTIYF

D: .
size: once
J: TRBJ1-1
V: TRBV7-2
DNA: TGTGCCAGCAGCTTTGATTCGACAGGACCGCACACTGAAGCTTTCTTT
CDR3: CASSFDSTGPHTEAFF

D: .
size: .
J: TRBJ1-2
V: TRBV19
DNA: TGTGCCAGTAGGTCTTGGGGCAAGCCGGAGGACTATGGCTACACCTTC
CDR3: CASRSWGKPEDYGYTF

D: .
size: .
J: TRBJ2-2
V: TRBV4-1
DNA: TGCGCCAGCAGCCCAAATTCTAACACCGGGGAGCTGTTTTTT
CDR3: CASSPNSNTGELFF

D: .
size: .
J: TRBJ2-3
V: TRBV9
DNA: TGTGCCAGCAGCGTTCCCCCCAGGGACTCTAAACACGGCACAGATACGCAGTATTTT
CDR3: CASSVPPRDSKHGTDTQYF

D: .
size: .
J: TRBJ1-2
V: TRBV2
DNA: TGTGCCAGCAGTGAAAGGGGCTACACCTTC
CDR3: CASSERGYTF

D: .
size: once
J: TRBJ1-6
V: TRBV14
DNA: TGTGCCAGCAGCCAAGAGACAGCAACGCCCCTCCACTTT
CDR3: CASSQETATPLHF

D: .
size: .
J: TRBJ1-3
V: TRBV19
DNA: TGTGCCAGTACCAAGGTCGGGCGGATTCCCCCCACTGGAAACACCATATATTTT
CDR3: CASTKVGRIPPTGNTIYF

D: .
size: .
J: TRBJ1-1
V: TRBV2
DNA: TGTGCCAGCAGGGCAAACAGGGAAGGAGCTTTCTTT
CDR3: CASRANREGAFF

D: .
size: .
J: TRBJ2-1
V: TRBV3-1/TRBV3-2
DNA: TGTGCCAGCAGCCAAGATATGGGGAATTGGGACAATGAGCAGTTCTTC
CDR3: CASSQDMGNWDNEQFF

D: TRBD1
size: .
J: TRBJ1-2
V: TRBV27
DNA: TGTGCCAGCAGTTCCCGGACAGGGGGGTGGTTCGACTATGGCTACACCTTC
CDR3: CASSSRTGGWFDYGYTF

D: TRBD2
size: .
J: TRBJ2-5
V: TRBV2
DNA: TGTGCCAGCAGTCTCCGGGACTACACTTATAGGCACCAAGAGACCCAGTACTTC
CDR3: CASSLRDYTYRHQETQYF

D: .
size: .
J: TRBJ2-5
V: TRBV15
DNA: TGTGCCACCAGCAGAGATAGAGGGGAGACCCAGTACTTC
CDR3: CATSRDRGETQYF

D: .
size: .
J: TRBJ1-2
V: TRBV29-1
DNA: TGCAGCGTCCCCCTGGGGATGGACTACACCTTC
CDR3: CSVPLGMDYTF

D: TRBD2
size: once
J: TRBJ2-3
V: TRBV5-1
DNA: TGCGCCAGCACCCCACTACAGAGGACTAGCGGGGGAGATACGCAGTATTTT
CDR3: CASTPLQRTSGGDTQYF

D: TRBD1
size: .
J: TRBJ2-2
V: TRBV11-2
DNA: TGTGCCAGCAGCCGGAGCGGGACAGGGTACACCGGGGAGCTGTTTTTT
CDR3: CASSRSGTGYTGELFF

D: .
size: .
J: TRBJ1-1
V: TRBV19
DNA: TGTGCCAGTAGTATGTGGGGGATGTACACTGAAGCTTTCTTT
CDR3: CASSMWGMYTEAFF

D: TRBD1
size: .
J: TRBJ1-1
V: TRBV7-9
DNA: TGTGCCACCGAGGGACAGCTGAACACTGAAGCTTTCTTT
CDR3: CATEGQLNTEAFF

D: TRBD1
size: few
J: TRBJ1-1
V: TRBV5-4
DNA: TGTGCCAGCAGGGGAAGGACAGGAGGCACTGAAGCTTTCTTT
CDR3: CASRGRTGGTEAFF

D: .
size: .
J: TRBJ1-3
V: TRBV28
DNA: TGTGCCAGCAGTTTACAAATTACCTCTGGAAACACCATATATTTT
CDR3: CASSLQITSGNTIYF

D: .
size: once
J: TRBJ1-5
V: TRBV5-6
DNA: TGTGCCAGCAGCTTGGCCGCAGGGAATCAGCCCCAGCATTTT
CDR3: CASSLAAGNQPQHF

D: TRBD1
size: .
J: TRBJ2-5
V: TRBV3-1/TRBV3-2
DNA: TGTGCCAGCAAAATTACAGGGGGCAGTTACCAAGAGACCCAGTACTTC
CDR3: CASKITGGSYQETQYF